This TCR beta chain comes out of a study of Ad26.COV2.S vaccination and SARS-CoV-2 variants. Study at large: Enrollment placed the donor in the COV1001 Ad26.COV2.S trial arm. Study-level results: Researchers cautioned that TCR breadth and depth analyses may have underestimated total T cell responses. Vaccinees displayed broader spike-specific TCR repertoires than placebo recipients.

The sample's treatment: around 19 received Ad26.COV2.S at low or high dose, single or two shots; several received placebo; per-sample allocation not given. The samples were gathered on day 63 after the first injection of vaccine or placebo. An 18-55-year-old adult in Boston served as donor. CDR1 is ENHRY and CDR2 is SYGVKD in the germline V gene. Trimming shortened V by 6 bases and J by 5 bases, and 17 bases separated the two germline ends. The CDR3 runs to 16 residues. The repertoire was sequenced with immunoSEQ multiplex PCR; TCRdb's copy has only in-frame clones and lacks some. The sample yields about 420,000 clones, 85% to 90% seen once. On this clone: Its antigen is still unknown.

The sequence derives from a person aged 18 to 59 who received the Ad26.COV2.S COVID-19 vaccine or a placebo. The starting material was peripheral blood, obtained in a trial of Ad26.COV2.S vaccine versus placebo. This chain uses TRBV10-3 with TRBJ1-6, with a weak D call TRBD1 (5 bases). CDR3 nucleotide sequence: TGTGCCATCAGCTCCAACCGGGACCGACATAATTCACCCCTCCACTTT. It specifies CAISSNRDRHNSPLHF.